The subject of this entry is one T cell receptor beta chain. These data are taken from a study of blood T cell repertoires in COVID-19. Study-level information: The United States, Italy and Spain supplied acute and convalescent COVID-19 samples. T cells, B-cell-depleted T cells, or PBMCs supplied cDNA or gDNA.

The CDR3 has 13 residues. The V gene lost 2 bases and the J gene lost 8 bases, with 12 bases spanning the gap. CDR1 and CDR2 (germline): SGHTA, FQGTGA. The assay was immunoSEQ multiplex PCR, and TCRdb's table has in-frame clones only and misses some. In the table there are some 670,000 clones, 75% to 90% of which are singletons. The V gene is TRBV7-3, the J gene TRBJ1-2; a possible D gene is TRBD1 (6 bases). What was sequenced was peripheral blood. This receptor was taken from a woman aged 18-29 years with acute or convalescent COVID-19. In DNA form, the CDR3 reads TGTGCCAGCAGCTTACCCAGGGGAAAGGGCTACACCTTC. Residues: CASSLPRGKGYTF.